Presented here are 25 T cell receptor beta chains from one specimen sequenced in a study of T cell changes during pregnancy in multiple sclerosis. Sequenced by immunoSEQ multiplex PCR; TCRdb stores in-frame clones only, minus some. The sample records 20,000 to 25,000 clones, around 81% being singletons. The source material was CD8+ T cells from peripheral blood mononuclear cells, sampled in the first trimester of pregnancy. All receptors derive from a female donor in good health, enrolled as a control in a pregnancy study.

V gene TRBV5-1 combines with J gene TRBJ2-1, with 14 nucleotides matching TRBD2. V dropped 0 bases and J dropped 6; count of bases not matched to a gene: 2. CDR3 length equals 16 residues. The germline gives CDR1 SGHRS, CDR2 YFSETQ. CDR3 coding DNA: TGCGCCAGCAGCTTGGCCGGGACTAGCGGGAGCAATGAGCAGTTCTTC. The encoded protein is CASSLAGTSGSNEQFF.

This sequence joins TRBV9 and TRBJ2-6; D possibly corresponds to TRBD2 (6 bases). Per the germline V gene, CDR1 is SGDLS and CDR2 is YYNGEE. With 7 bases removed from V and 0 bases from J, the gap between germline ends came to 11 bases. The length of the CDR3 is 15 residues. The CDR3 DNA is TGTGCCAGCGACACCGGGAGCTCTGGGGCCAACGTCCTGACTTTC. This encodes CASDTGSSGANVLTF.

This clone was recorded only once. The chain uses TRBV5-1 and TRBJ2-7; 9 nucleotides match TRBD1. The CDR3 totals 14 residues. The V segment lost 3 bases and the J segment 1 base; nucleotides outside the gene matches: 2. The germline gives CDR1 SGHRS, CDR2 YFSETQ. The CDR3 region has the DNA TGCGCCAGCAGCTACGGGACAGGGTCCTACGAGCAGTACTTC. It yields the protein CASSYGTGSYEQYF.

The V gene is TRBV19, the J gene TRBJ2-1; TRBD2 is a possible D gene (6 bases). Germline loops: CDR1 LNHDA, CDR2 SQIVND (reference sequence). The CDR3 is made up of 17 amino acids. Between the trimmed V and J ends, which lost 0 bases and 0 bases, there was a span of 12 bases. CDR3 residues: CASSIDPRRDSYNEQFF. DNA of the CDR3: TGTGCCAGTAGTATAGATCCCAGGCGGGACTCCTACAATGAGCAGTTCTTC.

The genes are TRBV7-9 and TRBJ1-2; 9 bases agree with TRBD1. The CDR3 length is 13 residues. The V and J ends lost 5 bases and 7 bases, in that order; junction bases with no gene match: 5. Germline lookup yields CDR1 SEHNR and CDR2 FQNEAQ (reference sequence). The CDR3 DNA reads TGTGCCAGCAGCGTCGGGACAGGGAGTGGCTACACCTTC. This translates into CASSVGTGSGYTF.

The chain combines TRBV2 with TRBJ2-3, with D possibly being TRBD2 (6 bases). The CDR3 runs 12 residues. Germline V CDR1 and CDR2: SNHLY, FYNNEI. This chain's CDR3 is CARRRGADTQYF. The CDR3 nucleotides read TGTGCTCGGAGGAGGGGCGCAGATACGCAGTATTTT.

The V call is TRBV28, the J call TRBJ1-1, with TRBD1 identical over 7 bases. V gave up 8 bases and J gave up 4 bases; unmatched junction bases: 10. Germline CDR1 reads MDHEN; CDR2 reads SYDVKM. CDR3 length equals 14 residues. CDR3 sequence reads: CASRLKGGGTEAFF. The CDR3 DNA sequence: TGTGCCAGCCGTCTTAAAGGGGGCGGCACTGAAGCTTTCTTT.

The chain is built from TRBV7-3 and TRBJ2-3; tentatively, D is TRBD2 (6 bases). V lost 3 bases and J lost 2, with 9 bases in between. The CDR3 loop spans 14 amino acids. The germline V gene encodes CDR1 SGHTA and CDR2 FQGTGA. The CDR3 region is CASSFRDFTDTQYF. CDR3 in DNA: TGTGCCAGCAGCTTCAGGGACTTCACAGATACGCAGTATTTT.

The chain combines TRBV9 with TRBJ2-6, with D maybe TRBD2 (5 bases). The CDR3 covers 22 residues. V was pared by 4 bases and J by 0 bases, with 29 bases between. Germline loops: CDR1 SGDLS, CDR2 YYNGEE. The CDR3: CASSPRPTGRLASDSGANVLTF. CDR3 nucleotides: TGTGCCAGCAGCCCGCGCCCCACCGGTCGTCTAGCTTCGGACTCTGGGGCCAACGTCCTGACTTTC.

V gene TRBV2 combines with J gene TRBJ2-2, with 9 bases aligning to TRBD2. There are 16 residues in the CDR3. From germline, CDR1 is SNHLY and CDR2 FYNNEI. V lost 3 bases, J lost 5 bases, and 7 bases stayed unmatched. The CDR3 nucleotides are TGTGCCAGCAGTGAGCTGGCGGGGGGGGGTACCGGGGAGCTGTTTTTT. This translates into CASSELAGGGTGELFF. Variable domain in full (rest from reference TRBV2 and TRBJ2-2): EPEVTQTPSHQVTQMGQEVILRCVPISNHLYFYWYRQILGQKVEFLVSFYNNEISEKSEIFDDQFSVERPDGSNFTLKIRSTKLEDSAMYFCASSELAGGGTGELFFGEGSRLTVL.

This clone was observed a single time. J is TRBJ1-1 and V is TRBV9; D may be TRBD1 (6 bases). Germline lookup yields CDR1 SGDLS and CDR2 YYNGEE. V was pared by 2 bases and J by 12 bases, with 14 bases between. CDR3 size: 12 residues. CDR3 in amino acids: CASSVRGGDPFF. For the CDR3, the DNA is TGTGCCAGCAGCGTGAGAGGGGGTGATCCTTTCTTT.

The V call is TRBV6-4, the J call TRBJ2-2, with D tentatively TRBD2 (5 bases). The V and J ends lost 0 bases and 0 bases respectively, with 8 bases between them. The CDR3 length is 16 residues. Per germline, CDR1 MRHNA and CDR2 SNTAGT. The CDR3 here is CASSDSPGTNTGELFF. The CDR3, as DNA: TGTGCCAGCAGTGACTCTCCGGGAACGAACACCGGGGAGCTGTTTTTT.

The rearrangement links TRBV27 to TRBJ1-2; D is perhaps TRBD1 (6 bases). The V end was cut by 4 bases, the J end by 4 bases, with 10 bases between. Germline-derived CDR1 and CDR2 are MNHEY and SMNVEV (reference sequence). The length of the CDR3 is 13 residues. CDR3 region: CASSSRGGYGYTF. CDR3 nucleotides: TGTGCCAGCAGTTCCCGAGGGGGCTATGGCTACACCTTC.

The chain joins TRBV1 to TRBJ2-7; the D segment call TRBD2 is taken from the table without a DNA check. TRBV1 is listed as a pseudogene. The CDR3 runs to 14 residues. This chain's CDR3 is CTSSPTSRVYEQYF. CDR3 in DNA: TGCACCAGCAGCCCGACTAGCCGGGTCTACGAGCAGTACTTC.

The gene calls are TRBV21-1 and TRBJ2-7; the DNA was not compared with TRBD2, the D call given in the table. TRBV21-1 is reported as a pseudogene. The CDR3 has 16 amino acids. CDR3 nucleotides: TGTGCCAGCAGCAAAGCGCCCAGCCCGGGAGGCTGCGAGCAGTACTTC. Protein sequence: CASSKAPSPGGCEQYF.

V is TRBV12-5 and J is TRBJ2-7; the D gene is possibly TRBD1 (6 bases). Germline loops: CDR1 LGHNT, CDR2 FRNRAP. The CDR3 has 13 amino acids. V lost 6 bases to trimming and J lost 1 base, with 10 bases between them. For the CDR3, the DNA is TGTGCTAGTGGCCAGGACAGATCCTACGAGCAGTACTTC. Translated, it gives CASGQDRSYEQYF.

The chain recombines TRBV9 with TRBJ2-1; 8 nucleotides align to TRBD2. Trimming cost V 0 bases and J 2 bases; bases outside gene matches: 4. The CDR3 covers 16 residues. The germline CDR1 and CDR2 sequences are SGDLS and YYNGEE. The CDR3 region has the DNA TGTGCCAGCAGCGTAGAGGCCGGGGGGGCCTACAATGAGCAGTTCTTC. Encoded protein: CASSVEAGGAYNEQFF. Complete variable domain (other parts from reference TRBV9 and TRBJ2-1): DSGVTQTPKHLITATGQRVTLRCSPRSGDLSVYWYQQSLDQGLQFLIQYYNGEERAKGNILERFSAQQFPDLHSELNLSSLELGDSALYFCASSVEAGGAYNEQFFGPGTRLTVL.

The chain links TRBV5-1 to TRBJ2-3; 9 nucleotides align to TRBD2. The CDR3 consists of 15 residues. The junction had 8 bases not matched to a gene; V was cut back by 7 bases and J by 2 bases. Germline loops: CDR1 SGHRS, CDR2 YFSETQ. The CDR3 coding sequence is TGCGCCAGCGGGCGGGAGGGCGGGCCCACAGATACGCAGTATTTT. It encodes CASGREGGPTDTQYF.

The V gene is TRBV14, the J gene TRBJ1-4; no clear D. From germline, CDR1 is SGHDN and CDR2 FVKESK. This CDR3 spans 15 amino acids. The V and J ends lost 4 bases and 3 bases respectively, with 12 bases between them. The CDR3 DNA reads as TGTGCCAGCAGCCTGGTTCAGGCGCCTAATGAAAAACTGTTTTTT. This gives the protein CASSLVQAPNEKLFF.

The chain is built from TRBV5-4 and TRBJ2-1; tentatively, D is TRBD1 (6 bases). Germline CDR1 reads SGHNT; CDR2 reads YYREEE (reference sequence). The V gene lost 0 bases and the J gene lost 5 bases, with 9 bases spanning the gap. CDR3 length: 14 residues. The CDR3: CASSLGGQNNEQFF. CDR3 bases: TGTGCCAGCAGCTTGGGGGGGCAAAACAATGAGCAGTTCTTC.

CDR3 bases: TGTGCCAGCAAGGGACAGGGGGAACAGCCCCAGCATTTT. Encoded protein: CASKGQGEQPQHF. This chain joins TRBV2 and TRBJ1-5; TRBD1 aligns across 11 bases. The CDR3 has 13 amino acids. With 7 bases clipped from V and 7 bases from J, the junction kept 3 bases outside the gene matches. Per the germline V gene, CDR1 is SNHLY and CDR2 is FYNNEI.

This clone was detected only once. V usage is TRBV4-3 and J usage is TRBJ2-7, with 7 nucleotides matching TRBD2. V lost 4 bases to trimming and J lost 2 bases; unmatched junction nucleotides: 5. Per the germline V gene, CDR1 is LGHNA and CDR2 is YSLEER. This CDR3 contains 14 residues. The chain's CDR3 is CASSLGGGAYEQYF. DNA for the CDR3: TGCGCCAGCAGCCTAGGCGGGGGAGCCTACGAGCAGTACTTC.

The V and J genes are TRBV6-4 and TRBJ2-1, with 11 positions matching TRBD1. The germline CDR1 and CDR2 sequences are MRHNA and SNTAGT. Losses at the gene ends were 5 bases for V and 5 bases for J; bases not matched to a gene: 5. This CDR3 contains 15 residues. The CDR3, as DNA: TGTGCCAGCAGTCCGGGACAGGGGGGCCACAATGAGCAGTTCTTC. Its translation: CASSPGQGGHNEQFF.

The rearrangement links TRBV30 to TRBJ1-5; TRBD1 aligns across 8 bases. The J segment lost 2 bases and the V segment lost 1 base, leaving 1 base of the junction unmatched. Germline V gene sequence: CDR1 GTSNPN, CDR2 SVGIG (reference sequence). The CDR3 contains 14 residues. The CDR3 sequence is CAWSAGQGNQPQHF. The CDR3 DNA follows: TGTGCCTGGAGTGCGGGACAGGGCAATCAGCCCCAGCATTTT.

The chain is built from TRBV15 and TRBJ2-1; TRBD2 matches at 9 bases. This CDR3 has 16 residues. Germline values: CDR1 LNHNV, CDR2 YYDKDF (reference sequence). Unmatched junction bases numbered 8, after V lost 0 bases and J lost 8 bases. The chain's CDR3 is CATSRDKASGKHEQFF. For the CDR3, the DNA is TGTGCCACCAGCAGAGATAAGGCTAGCGGGAAGCATGAGCAGTTCTTC. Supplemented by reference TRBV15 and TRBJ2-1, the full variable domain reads DAMVIQNPRYQVTQFGKPVTLSCSQTLNHNVMYWYQQKSSQAPKLLFHYYDKDFNNEADTPDNFQSRRPNTSFCFLDIRSPGLGDTAMYLCATSRDKASGKHEQFFGPGTRLTVL.